The sequence of this TCR beta chain was determined in a study of cytomegalovirus exposure and HLA in healthy donors. To note about this clone: Its target is unknown.

CDR3 length: 16 residues. Trimming cost V 0 bases and J 0 bases, with 6 bases left between them. Germline loops: CDR1 LNHNV, CDR2 YYDKDF (reference sequence). The primer mix had 60 Vbeta and 13 Jbeta primers. Clones were sequenced by immunoSEQ multiplex PCR, and TCRdb holds only the in-frame ones, with some missing. The sample includes 150,000 to 200,000 clones, roughly 79% of them seen just once. Study results and caveats: In vitro confirmation showed three CMV-associated chains to be CMV antigen specific. An ancestry cluster, one associated with Asian ancestry, reportedly showed fewer N-insertions than the approximately 650-donor mean in a later analysis.

The receptor was derived from a male donor in good health and CMV-seropositive. The chain is built from TRBV15 and TRBJ2-6; weak D call: TRBD1 (5 bases). The source material was PBMCs. Written as DNA, the CDR3 is TGTGCCACCAGCAGAGATGACAGCTCTGGGGCCAACGTCCTGACTTTC. Translation: CATSRDDSSGANVLTF.